This T cell receptor beta chain was obtained from a study of blood T cell repertoires in COVID-19. The overall study: Sites in the United States, Italy and Spain provided acute and convalescent COVID-19 samples.

This CDR3 spans 14 amino acids. Trimming pared 8 bases from V and 2 bases from J, leaving 16 bases between. Germline V gene lookup returns CDR1 SNHLY and CDR2 FYNNEI. Participants, roughly 18 to 89 years old, spanned some 23 US areas. Donors of Cohort 3 who recovered were those that had two negative PCRs, clearance, or symptom resolution. Clones were read by immunoSEQ multiplex PCR, and TCRdb kept only the in-frame ones, dropping some. The repertoire holds fewer than 200,000 clones, approximately 88% seen once, with roughly 9% in the top ten. Sequenced: PBMCs or T cells enriched from blood (not recorded which). V usage is TRBV2 and J usage is TRBJ2-7; D is possibly TRBD1 (6 bases). The TCR comes from a woman younger than 30 who had recovered from COVID-19. The CDR3 region has the DNA TGTGCCAGCGGGTCAGGGTGGGGGCCCTACGAGCAGTACTTC. Its translation is CASGSGWGPYEQYF.